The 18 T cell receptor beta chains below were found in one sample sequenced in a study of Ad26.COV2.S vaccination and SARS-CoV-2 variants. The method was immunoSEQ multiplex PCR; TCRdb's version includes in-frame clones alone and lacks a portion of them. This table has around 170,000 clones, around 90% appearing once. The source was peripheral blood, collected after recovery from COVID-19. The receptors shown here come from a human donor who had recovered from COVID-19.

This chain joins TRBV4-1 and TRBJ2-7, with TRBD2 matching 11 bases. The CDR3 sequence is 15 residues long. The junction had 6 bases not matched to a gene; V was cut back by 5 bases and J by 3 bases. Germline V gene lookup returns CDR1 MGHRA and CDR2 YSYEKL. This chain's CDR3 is CASSDYLAGGYEQYF. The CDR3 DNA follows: TGCGCCAGCAGCGACTACCTAGCGGGAGGCTACGAGCAGTACTTC.

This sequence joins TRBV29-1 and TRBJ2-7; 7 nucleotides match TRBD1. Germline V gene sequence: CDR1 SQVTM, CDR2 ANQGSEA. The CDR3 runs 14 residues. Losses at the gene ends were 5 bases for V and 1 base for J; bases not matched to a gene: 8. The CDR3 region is CSVLTGTTSYEQYF. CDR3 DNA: TGCAGCGTTCTGACAGGGACAACTTCCTACGAGCAGTACTTC.

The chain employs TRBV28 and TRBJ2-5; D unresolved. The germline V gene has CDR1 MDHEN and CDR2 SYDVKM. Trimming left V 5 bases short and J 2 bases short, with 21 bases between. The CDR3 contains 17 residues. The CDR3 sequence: CASSPLEDSGPQETQYF. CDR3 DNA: TGTGCCAGCAGTCCATTGGAAGATTCCGGGCCGCAAGAGACCCAGTACTTC.

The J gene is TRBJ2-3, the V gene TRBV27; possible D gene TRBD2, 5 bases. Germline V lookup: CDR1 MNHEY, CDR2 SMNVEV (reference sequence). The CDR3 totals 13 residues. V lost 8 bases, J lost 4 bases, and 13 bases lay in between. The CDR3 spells CASLTLGADTQYF. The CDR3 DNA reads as TGTGCCAGCCTGACCCTCGGGGCAGATACGCAGTATTTT.

CDR3 DNA sequence: TGTGCCAGCTCACCACCGGAGGGGTTGTACGAGCAGTACTTC. This codes for CASSPPEGLYEQYF. This rearrangement joins TRBV18 to TRBJ2-7; TRBD2 might be the D (6 bases). Trimming pared 0 bases from V and 4 bases from J, leaving 10 bases between. Germline V gene lookup returns CDR1 KGHSH and CDR2 LQKENI. The length of the CDR3 is 14 residues.

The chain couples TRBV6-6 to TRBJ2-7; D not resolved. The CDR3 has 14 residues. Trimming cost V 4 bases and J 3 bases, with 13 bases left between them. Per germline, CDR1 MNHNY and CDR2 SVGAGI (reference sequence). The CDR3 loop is CASSSPGTIYEQYF. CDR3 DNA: TGTGCCAGCAGTTCCCCTGGCACCATCTACGAGCAGTACTTC.

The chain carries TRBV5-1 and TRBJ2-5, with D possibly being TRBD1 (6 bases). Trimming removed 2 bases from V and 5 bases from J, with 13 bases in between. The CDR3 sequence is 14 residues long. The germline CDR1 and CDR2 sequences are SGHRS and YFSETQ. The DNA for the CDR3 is TGCGCCAGCAGCTTTACAGGGCCGGAGGAGACCCAGTACTTC. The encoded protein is CASSFTGPEETQYF.

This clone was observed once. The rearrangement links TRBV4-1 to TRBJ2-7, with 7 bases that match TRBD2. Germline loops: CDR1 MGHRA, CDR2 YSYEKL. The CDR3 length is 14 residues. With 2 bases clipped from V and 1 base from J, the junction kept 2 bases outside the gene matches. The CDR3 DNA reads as TGCGCCAGCAGCCAACCAGCGGGATCCTACGAGCAGTACTTC. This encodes CASSQPAGSYEQYF.

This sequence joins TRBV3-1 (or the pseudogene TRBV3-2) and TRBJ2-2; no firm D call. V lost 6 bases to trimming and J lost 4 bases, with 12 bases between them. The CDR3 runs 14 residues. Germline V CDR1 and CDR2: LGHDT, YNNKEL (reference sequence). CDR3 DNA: TGTGCCAGCAGTCCGAGGCTATCCACCGGGGAGCTGTTTTTT. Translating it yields CASSPRLSTGELFF.

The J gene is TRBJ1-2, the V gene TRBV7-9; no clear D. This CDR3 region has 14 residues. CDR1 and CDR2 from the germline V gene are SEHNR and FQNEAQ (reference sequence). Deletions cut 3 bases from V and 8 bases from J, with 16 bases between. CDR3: CASSLSRPARGYTF. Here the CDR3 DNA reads TGTGCCAGCAGCTTGAGTCGGCCCGCCCGGGGCTACACCTTC. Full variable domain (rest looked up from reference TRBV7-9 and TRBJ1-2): DTGVSQNPRHKITKRGQNVTFRCDPISEHNRLYWYRQTLGQGPEFLTYFQNEAQLEKSRLLSDRFSAERPKGSFSTLEIQRTEQGDSAMYLCASSLSRPARGYTFGSGTRLTVV.

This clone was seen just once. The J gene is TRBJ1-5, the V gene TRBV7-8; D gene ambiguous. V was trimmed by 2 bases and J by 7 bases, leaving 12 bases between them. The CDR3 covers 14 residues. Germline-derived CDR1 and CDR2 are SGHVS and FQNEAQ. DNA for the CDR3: TGTGCCAGCAGCTTAAGCCAGGTTAACCAGCCCCAGCATTTT. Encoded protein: CASSLSQVNQPQHF.

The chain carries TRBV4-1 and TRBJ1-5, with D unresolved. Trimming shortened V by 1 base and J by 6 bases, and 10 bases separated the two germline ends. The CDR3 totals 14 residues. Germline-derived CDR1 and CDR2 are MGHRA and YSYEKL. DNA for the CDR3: TGCGCCAGCAGCCAAGGCAGAGGTGGTCAGCCCCAGCATTTT. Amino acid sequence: CASSQGRGGQPQHF.

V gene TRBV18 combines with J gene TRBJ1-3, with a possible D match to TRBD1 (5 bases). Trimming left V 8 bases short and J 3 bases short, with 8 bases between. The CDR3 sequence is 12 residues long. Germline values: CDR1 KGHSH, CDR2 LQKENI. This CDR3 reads CASPQGGNTIYF. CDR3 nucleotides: TGTGCCAGCCCCCAGGGTGGAAACACCATATATTTT. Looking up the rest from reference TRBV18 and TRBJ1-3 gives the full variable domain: NAGVMQNPRHLVRRRGQEARLRCSPMKGHSHVYWYRQLPEEGLKFMVYLQKENIIDESGMPKERFSAEFPKEGPSILRIQQVVRGDSAAYFCASPQGGNTIYFGEGSWLTVV.

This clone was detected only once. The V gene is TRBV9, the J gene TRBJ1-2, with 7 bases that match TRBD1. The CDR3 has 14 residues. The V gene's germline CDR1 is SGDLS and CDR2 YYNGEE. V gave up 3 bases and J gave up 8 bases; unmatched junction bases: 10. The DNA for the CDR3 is TGTGCCAGCAGCGCACCGGAGGGGGCGGACGGCTACACCTTC. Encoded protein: CASSAPEGADGYTF.

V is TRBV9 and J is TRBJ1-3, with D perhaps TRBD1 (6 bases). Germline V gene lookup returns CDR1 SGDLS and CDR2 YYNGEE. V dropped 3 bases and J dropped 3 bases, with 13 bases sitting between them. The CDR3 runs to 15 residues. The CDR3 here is CASSDKQGSGNTIYF. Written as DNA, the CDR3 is TGTGCCAGCAGCGACAAACAGGGCAGTGGAAACACCATATATTTT.

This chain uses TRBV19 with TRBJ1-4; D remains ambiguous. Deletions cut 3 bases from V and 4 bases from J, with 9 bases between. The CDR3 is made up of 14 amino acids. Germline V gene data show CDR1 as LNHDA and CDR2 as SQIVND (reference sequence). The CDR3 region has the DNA TGTGCCAGTAGTATGAACAGCTATAATGAAAAACTGTTTTTT. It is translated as CASSMNSYNEKLFF.

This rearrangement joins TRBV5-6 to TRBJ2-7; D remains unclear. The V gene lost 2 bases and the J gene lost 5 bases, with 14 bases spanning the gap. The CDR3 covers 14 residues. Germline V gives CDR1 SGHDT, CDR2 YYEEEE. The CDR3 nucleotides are TGTGCCAGCAGCTTTACATCCCAGATCCACGAGCAGTACTTC. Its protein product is CASSFTSQIHEQYF.

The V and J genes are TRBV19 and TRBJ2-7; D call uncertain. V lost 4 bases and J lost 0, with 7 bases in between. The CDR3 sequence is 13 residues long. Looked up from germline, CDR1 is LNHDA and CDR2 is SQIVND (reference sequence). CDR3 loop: CASSTGSSYEQYF. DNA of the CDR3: TGTGCCAGTAGTACGGGCAGCTCCTACGAGCAGTACTTC.